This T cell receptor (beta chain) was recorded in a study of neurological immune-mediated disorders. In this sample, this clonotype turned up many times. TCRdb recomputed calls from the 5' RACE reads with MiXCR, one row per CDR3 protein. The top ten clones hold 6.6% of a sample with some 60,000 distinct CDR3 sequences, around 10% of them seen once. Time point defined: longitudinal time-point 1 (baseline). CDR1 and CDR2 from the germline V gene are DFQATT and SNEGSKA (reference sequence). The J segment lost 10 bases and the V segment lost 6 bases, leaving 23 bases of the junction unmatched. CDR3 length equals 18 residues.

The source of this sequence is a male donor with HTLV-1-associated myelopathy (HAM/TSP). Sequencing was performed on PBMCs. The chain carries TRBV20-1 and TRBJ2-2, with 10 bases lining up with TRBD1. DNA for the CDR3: TGCAGTGCAAAATCCCACCGACAGGGGGCGCGGGTAGTGGAGGAGCTGTTTTTT. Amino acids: CSAKSHRQGARVVEELFF.